A selection of T cell receptor beta chains follows, all from one sample in a study of blood T cell repertoires in COVID-19. The assay was immunoSEQ multiplex PCR, and TCRdb's table has in-frame clones only and misses some. The sample includes hundreds of thousands of clones, 87% of them seen just once. The sample consisted of peripheral blood. Source of these receptors: a man younger than 35 with active or convalescent COVID-19. Each CDR3 is given with its conserved first and last residue. Fields, in order: D gene, J gene, V gene, CDR3 length, clone size, CDR3 protein, CDR3 DNA. D genes are given only for firm matches. Clone sizes are given selectively: once, few, many, or a class where the clone is expanded.

TRBD2 TRBJ2-1 TRBV13 18 once CASSSRDWAGASYNEQFF TGTGCCAGCAGCTCCCGAGATTGGGCGGGAGCCTCCTACAATGAGCAGTTCTTC
TRBD2 TRBJ2-5 TRBV7-8 15 many CASSPVTSGRETQYF TGTGCCAGCAGCCCTGTAACTAGCGGCCGAGAGACCCAGTACTTC
. TRBJ1-5 TRBV27 17 . CASSLSPPDRPNQPQHF TGTGCCAGCAGTTTATCCCCCCCAGACAGGCCCAATCAGCCCCAGCATTTT
. TRBJ1-1 TRBV19 17 once CASSSARGTGMNTEAFF TGTGCCAGTAGTAGCGCTAGGGGGACGGGGATGAACACTGAAGCTTTCTTT
TRBD1 TRBJ1-1 TRBV9 15 . CASSARDRPNTEAFF TGTGCCAGCAGCGCCAGGGACAGACCCAACACTGAAGCTTTCTTT
. TRBJ1-2 TRBV5-1 15 . CASSSLQGINYGYTF TGCGCCAGCAGCTCCCTACAGGGAATTAACTATGGCTACACCTTC
TRBD2 TRBJ2-7 TRBV11-1 16 . CASSLGASGRSYEQYF TGTGCCAGCAGCTTAGGCGCTAGCGGGAGGTCCTACGAGCAGTACTTC
. TRBJ1-5 TRBV28 16 . CASSLIGSGMSQPQHF TGTGCCAGCAGTCTTATCGGGTCAGGGATGTCTCAGCCCCAGCATTTT
TRBD1 TRBJ1-5 TRBV5-5 15 few CASSMGTGSFQPQHF TGTGCCAGCAGCATGGGGACAGGGAGTTTTCAGCCCCAGCATTTT
. TRBJ1-1 TRBV7-2 18 . CASSLSSANRVGDTEAFF TGTGCCAGCAGCTTATCAAGCGCAAACAGGGTTGGGGACACTGAAGCTTTCTTT
. TRBJ1-1 TRBV12-3/TRBV12-4 12 . CASKREGTEAFF TGTGCCAGCAAGAGGGAGGGGACTGAAGCTTTCTTT
. TRBJ2-7 TRBV7-2 18 . CASSRRTAIGGAWEEQYF TGTGCCAGCAGTCGACGGACCGCCATAGGGGGGGCATGGGAGGAGCAGTACTTC
. TRBJ2-7 TRBV20-1 11 . CSADRRKEQYF TGCAGTGCAGATCGGAGGAAGGAGCAGTACTTC
. TRBJ2-3 TRBV3-1/TRBV3-2 14 . CASSLRGGTDTQYF TGTGCCAGCAGCCTTAGAGGCGGAACAGATACGCAGTATTTT
. TRBJ1-4 TRBV9 14 few CASSVQGTNEKLFF TGTGCCAGCAGCGTACAGGGAACTAATGAAAAACTGTTTTTT
. TRBJ2-1 TRBV7-3 12 . CASSSQDNEQFF TGTGCCAGCAGTTCGCAGGACAATGAGCAGTTCTTC
TRBD1 TRBJ1-2 TRBV6-2/TRBV6-3 19 . CASSSSRGTGVRRDYGYTF TGTGCCAGCAGTTCCTCCCGGGGGACAGGGGTCAGGAGAGACTATGGCTACACCTTC
TRBD1 TRBJ1-5 TRBV19 13 . CAANRGLNQPQHF TGTGCTGCTAACAGGGGGCTTAATCAGCCCCAGCATTTT
. TRBJ1-1 TRBV7-8 13 . CASSLQRRTEAFF TGTGCCAGCAGCTTACAGAGGCGAACTGAAGCTTTCTTT
TRBD2 TRBJ2-7 TRBV7-2 15 . CASSLGLAGGYEQYF TGTGCCAGCAGCTTAGGACTAGCGGGGGGCTACGAGCAGTACTTC
. TRBJ2-5 TRBV5-5 14 . CASSSGQPQETQYF TGTGCCAGCAGCTCTGGACAGCCCCAAGAGACCCAGTACTTC